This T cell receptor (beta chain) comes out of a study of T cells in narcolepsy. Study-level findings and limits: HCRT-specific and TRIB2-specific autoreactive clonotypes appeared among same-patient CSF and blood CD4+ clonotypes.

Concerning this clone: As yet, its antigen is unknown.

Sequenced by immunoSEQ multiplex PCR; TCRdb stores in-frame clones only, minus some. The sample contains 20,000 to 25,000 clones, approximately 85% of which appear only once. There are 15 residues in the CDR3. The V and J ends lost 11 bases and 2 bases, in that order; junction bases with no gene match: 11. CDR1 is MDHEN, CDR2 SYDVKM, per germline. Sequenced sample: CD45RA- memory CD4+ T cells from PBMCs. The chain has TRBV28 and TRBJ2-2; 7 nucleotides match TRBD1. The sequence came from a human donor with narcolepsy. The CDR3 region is CASRSRDSNTGELFF. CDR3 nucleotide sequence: TGTGCCTCACGGTCCCGGGACAGCAACACCGGGGAGCTGTTTTTT.